Following are 19 T cell receptor beta chains from one sample sequenced in a study of T cell responses to AZD1222 COVID-19 vaccine. Using immunoSEQ multiplex PCR, the repertoire was profiled, and TCRdb retains in-frame clones only, with some absent. The table lists 200,000 to 250,000 clones, roughly 91% of them singletons, with 1% in the top ten. The sample consisted of peripheral blood, taken on day 0 of MenACWY control vaccination. The source of these receptors is an adult in good health.

This clone appeared once. The gene calls are TRBV7-2 and TRBJ1-3, with D tentatively TRBD1 (5 bases). V lost 5 bases and J 2 bases, leaving 16 bases between the germline ends. CDR3 size: 16 residues. Germline V gene sequence: CDR1 SGHTA, CDR2 FQGNSA. This CDR3 is CASSPRGGGTGNTIYF. For the CDR3, the DNA is TGTGCCAGCAGCCCGCGCGGGGGGGGGACTGGAAACACCATATATTTT.

The chain has TRBV18 and TRBJ1-1; D ambiguous. Trimming cost V 3 bases and J 2 bases, with 13 bases left between them. The CDR3 is 15 amino acids. The germline CDR1 and CDR2 sequences are KGHSH and LQKENI. The CDR3 loop reads CASSPLDPPNTEAFF. The CDR3 bases are TGTGCCAGCTCACCCCTCGACCCCCCAAACACTGAAGCTTTCTTT.

This rearrangement joins TRBV2 to TRBJ1-4; D is undetermined. Germline V gene sequence: CDR1 SNHLY, CDR2 FYNNEI. CDR3 length equals 13 residues. Trimming shortened V by 8 bases and J by 8 bases, and 15 bases separated the two germline ends. CDR3 nucleotides: TGTGCCAGCCGCTTCGGGGTGCTCGAAAAACTGTTTTTT. Translation: CASRFGVLEKLFF.

The J gene is TRBJ2-5, the V gene TRBV28; 10 bases fit TRBD2. The trim removed 1 base at V and 7 bases at J, leaving 6 bases unmatched. This CDR3 contains 15 residues. CDR1 and CDR2 (germline): MDHEN, SYDVKM. DNA for the CDR3: TGTGCCAGCAGTTTATCGGCTAGCGGGGGTGGGACCCAGTACTTC. Encoded protein: CASSLSASGGGTQYF.

This sequence joins TRBV27 and TRBJ1-1; D is uncertain. The CDR3 length is 13 residues. Deletions cut 4 bases from V and 5 bases from J, with 11 bases between. Per germline, CDR1 MNHEY and CDR2 SMNVEV (reference sequence). CDR3 residues: CASSSARRTEAFF. The CDR3, as DNA: TGTGCCAGCAGTTCTGCCAGGAGAACTGAAGCTTTCTTT.

V and J are TRBV7-3 and TRBJ1-2; perhaps TRBD1 as D (5 bases). CDR3 length: 13 residues. Germline values: CDR1 SGHTA, CDR2 FQGTGA. With 4 bases removed from V and 2 bases from J, the gap between germline ends came to 8 bases. The DNA of the CDR3 is TGTGCCAGCAGCTGGGAGGGGAACTATGGCTACACCTTC. The encoded protein is CASSWEGNYGYTF.

V gene TRBV30 combines with J gene TRBJ2-5; D is possibly TRBD2 (7 bases). CDR1 is GTSNPN, CDR2 SVGIG, per germline (reference sequence). The CDR3 loop spans 14 amino acids. The V gene lost 5 bases and the J gene lost 5 bases, with 18 bases spanning the gap. CDR3 protein: CAWSPPGRGETQYF. The CDR3 region has the DNA TGTGCCTGGTCCCCACCGGGGAGGGGGGAGACCCAGTACTTC.

DNA of the CDR3: TGTGCCAGCAGCCAAGGGACTAGCGGGGCCCAAGAGACCCAGTACTTC. It translates to CASSQGTSGAQETQYF. J is TRBJ2-5 and V is TRBV4-2, with 12 bases fitting TRBD2. Germline CDR1 LGHNA, CDR2 YNFKEQ. V shed 1 base, J shed 1 base, and the junction held 1 base outside the gene matches. The CDR3 loop spans 16 amino acids.

This clone was counted once. The CDR3 loop is CASSQWQNYGYTF. CDR3 DNA: TGTGCCAGTAGCCAGTGGCAGAACTATGGCTACACCTTC. The rearrangement uses TRBV19 and TRBJ1-2, with no clear D. CDR3 size: 13 residues. V was clipped by 6 bases and J by 2 bases, with 10 bases between them. Germline V gene sequence: CDR1 LNHDA, CDR2 SQIVND (reference sequence).

The rearrangement links TRBV19 to TRBJ1-1; tentatively, D is TRBD1 (5 bases). The germline V gene encodes CDR1 LNHDA and CDR2 SQIVND (reference sequence). The V end lost 8 bases, the J end lost 4 bases, and 20 bases lay between the germline ends. CDR3 size: 15 residues. CDR3 sequence reads: CASWNPGGSTTEAFF. The CDR3 DNA sequence: TGTGCCAGTTGGAATCCGGGGGGTAGTACCACTGAAGCTTTCTTT.

This clone was observed a single time. The chain has TRBV2 and TRBJ1-5; 7 bases are shared with TRBD1. Germline V lookup: CDR1 SNHLY, CDR2 FYNNEI. The CDR3 has 15 residues. V was pared by 6 bases and J by 11 bases, with 16 bases of the junction left unmatched. The CDR3 DNA reads as TGTGCCAGCAGCCTATCGGGACAGCGAGAATCAGCCCAGCATTTT. Its translation is CASSLSGQRESAQHF. The variable domain in full, completed from reference TRBV2 and TRBJ1-5, reads EPEVTQTPSHQVTQMGQEVILRCVPISNHLYFYWYRQILGQKVEFLVSFYNNEISEKSEIFDDQFSVERPDGSNFTLKIRSTKLEDSAMYFCASSLSGQRESAQHFGDGTRLSIL.

V and J are TRBV6-6 and TRBJ2-2, with D maybe TRBD2 (5 bases). The CDR3 spans 15 residues. Trimming took off 6 bases at V and 0 bases at J, with 11 bases between the two ends. Germline CDR1 MNHNY, CDR2 SVGAGI (reference sequence). CDR3 DNA sequence: TGTGCCAGCAGGAAGACCGGGACGAACACCGGGGAGCTGTTTTTT. Protein product: CASRKTGTNTGELFF.

V and J are TRBV3-1 (or the pseudogene TRBV3-2) and TRBJ2-7; no firm D call. CDR1 LGHDT and CDR2 YNNKEL come from the germline V gene (reference sequence). V lost 2 bases, J lost 2 bases, and 10 bases lay in between. The CDR3 has 14 amino acids. The CDR3 region has the DNA TGTGCCAGCAGCCAACAGGCCGGGCCCTACGAGCAGTACTTC. Amino acids: CASSQQAGPYEQYF.

The rearrangement uses TRBV5-1 and TRBJ1-4; 7 nucleotides match TRBD1. This CDR3 spans 16 amino acids. In germline, CDR1 is SGHRS, CDR2 YFSETQ. With 0 bases clipped from V and 4 bases from J, the junction kept 6 bases outside the gene matches. The CDR3 DNA reads as TGCGCCAGCAGCTTGGGTGGGACAGACTATAATGAAAAACTGTTTTTT. Amino acids: CASSLGGTDYNEKLFF.

This chain joins TRBV18 and TRBJ1-5; possibly TRBD1 for D (5 bases). Germline CDR1 reads KGHSH; CDR2 reads LQKENI. This CDR3 is 13 amino acids long. Trimming removed 1 base from V and 5 bases from J, with 6 bases in between. The chain's CDR3 is CASSPLGDQPQHF. CDR3 DNA: TGTGCCAGCTCACCACTGGGGGATCAGCCCCAGCATTTT. Filled out from reference TRBV18 and TRBJ1-5, the complete variable domain reads NAGVMQNPRHLVRRRGQEARLRCSPMKGHSHVYWYRQLPEEGLKFMVYLQKENIIDESGMPKERFSAEFPKEGPSILRIQQVVRGDSAAYFCASSPLGDQPQHFGDGTRLSIL.

This clone was found once. The genes are TRBV12-5 and TRBJ1-3; maybe TRBD1 (5 bases). The CDR3 is 14 residues long. Between the trimmed V and J ends, which lost 2 bases and 0 bases, there was a span of 5 bases. Germline CDR1 is LGHNT and CDR2 is FRNRAP. CDR3 sequence (DNA): TGTGCTAGTGGTTTGACAGGCTCTGGAAACACCATATATTTT. Protein: CASGLTGSGNTIYF.

The rearrangement uses TRBV19 and TRBJ1-5; 8 nucleotides match TRBD1. The germline V gene has CDR1 LNHDA and CDR2 SQIVND (reference sequence). V lost 7 bases, J lost 4 bases, and 6 bases stayed unmatched. The CDR3 extends over 14 amino acids. Here the CDR3 DNA reads TGTGCCAGTACCGGACAGGGTTTAAATCAGCCCCAGCATTTT. Translating gives CASTGQGLNQPQHF. Drawing the rest from reference TRBV19 and TRBJ1-5, the complete variable domain is DGGITQSPKYLFRKEGQNVTLSCEQNLNHDAMYWYRQDPGQGLRLIYYSQIVNDFQKGDIAEGYSVSREKKESFPLTVTSAQKNPTAFYLCASTGQGLNQPQHFGDGTRLSIL.

A remark on this clone: At the DNA level, this CDR3 is encoded by other sequences in the same sample as well. The chain carries TRBV9 and TRBJ2-3; D might be TRBD2 (6 bases). V was shortened by 0 bases and J by 0 bases, with 8 bases between the two germline ends. This CDR3 has 15 residues. The germline V gene encodes CDR1 SGDLS and CDR2 YYNGEE. The CDR3 loop reads CASSVVGGSTDTQYF. The CDR3, as DNA: TGTGCCAGCAGCGTAGTGGGGGGAAGCACAGATACGCAGTATTTT.

This chain links TRBV12-3 or TRBV12-4 with TRBJ2-1; 11 positions match TRBD1. V shed 8 bases, J shed 10 bases, and the junction held 7 bases outside the gene matches. The CDR3 is 13 residues long. The CDR3 nucleotides read TGTGCCAGCGGACAGGGGGCCGCCCGCGAGCAGTTCTTC. This encodes CASGQGAAREQFF.